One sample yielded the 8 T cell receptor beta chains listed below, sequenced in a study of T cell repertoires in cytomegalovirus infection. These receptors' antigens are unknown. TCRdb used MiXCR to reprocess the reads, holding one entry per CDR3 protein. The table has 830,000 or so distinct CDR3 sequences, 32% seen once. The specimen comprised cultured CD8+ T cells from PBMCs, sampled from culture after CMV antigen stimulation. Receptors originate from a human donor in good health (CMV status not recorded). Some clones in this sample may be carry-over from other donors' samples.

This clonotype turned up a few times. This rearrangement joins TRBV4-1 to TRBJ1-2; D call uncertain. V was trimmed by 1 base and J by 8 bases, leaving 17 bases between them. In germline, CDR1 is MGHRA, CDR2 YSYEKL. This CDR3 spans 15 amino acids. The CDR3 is CASSQGSGRRAGYTF. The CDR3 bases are TGCGCCAGCAGCCAAGGATCCGGCCGGAGGGCAGGCTACACCTTC.

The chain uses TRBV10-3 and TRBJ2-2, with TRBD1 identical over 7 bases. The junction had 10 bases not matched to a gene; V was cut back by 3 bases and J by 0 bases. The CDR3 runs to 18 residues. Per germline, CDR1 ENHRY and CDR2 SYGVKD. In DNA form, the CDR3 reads TGTGCCATCAGTGATAGTGACAGGGCATTTGCGAACACCGGGGAGCTGTTTTTT. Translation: CAISDSDRAFANTGELFF.

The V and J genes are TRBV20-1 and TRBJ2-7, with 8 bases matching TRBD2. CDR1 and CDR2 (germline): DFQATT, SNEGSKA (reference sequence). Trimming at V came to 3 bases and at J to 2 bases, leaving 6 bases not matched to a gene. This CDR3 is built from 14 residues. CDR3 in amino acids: CSARAIGGAYEQYV. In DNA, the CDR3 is TGCAGTGCTAGGGCGATCGGGGGGGCCTACGAGCAGTACGTC.

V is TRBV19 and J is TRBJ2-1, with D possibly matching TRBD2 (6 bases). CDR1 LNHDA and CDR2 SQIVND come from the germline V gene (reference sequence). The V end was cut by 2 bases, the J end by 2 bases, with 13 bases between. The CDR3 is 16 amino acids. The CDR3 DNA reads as TGTGCCAGTAGTATACAGGGAGGCGGCACCTACAATGAGCAGTTCTTC. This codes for CASSIQGGGTYNEQFF.

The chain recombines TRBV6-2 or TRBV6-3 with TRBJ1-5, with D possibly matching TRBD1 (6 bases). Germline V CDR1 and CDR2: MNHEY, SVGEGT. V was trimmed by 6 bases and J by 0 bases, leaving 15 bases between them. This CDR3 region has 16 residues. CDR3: CASSTLHRASNQPQHF. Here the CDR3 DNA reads TGTGCCAGCAGCACACTACACAGGGCTAGCAATCAGCCCCAGCATTTT.

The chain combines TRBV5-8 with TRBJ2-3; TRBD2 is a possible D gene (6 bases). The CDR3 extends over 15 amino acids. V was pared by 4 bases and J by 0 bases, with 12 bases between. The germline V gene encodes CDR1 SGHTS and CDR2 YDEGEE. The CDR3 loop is CASSGGLQSTDTQYF. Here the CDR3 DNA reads TGTGCCAGCAGCGGCGGACTACAAAGCACAGATACGCAGTATTTT.

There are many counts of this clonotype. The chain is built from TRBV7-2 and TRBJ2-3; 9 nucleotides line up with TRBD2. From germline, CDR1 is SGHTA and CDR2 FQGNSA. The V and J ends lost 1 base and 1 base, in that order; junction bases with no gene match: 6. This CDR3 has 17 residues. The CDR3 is CASSLGAGGPGTDTQYF. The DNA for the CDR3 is TGTGCCAGCAGCTTAGGCGCGGGGGGGCCGGGCACAGATACGCAGTATTTT.

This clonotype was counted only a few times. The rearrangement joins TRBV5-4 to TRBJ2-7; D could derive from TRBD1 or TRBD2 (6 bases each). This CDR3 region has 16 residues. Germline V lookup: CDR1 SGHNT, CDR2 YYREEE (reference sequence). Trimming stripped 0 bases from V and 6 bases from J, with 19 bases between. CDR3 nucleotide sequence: TGTGCCAGCAGCTTGGCGGGGGCGCCAGGGAATGGCGAGCAGTACGTC. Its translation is CASSLAGAPGNGEQYV.